This TCR beta chain emerged from a study of T cells in Graves' hyperthyroidism and ophthalmopathy. This clonotype has a handful of counts. The CDR3 is made up of 16 amino acids. Trimming cost V 0 bases and J 4 bases, with 13 bases left between them. Germline V gene lookup returns CDR1 SGHRS and CDR2 YFSETQ. RNA transcripts yielded amplified TCR beta CDR3 regions. TCR CDR3 underwent first-round RT-PCR with the HTBI primer set. TCRdb passed the multiplex PCR reads through MiXCR, listing each CDR3 protein once. The sample includes some 320,000 distinct CDR3 sequences, approximately 13% of them seen just once.

The sequence derives from a woman in her thirties or forties with Graves' ophthalmopathy. The material sequenced was blood. The rearrangement uses TRBV5-1 and TRBJ1-4, with a weak D call TRBD1 (5 bases). The CDR3 DNA follows: TGCGCCAGCAGCTTGGCCGGGACCACCCGTAATGAAAAACTGTTTTTT. Its translation: CASSLAGTTRNEKLFF. The full variable domain, in which reference TRBV5-1 and TRBJ1-4 provide the parts outside the CDR3, is KAGVTQTPRYLIKTRGQQVTLSCSPISGHRSVSWYQQTPGQGLQFLFEYFSETQRNKGNFPGRFSGRQFSNSRSEMNVSTLELGDSALYLCASSLAGTTRNEKLFFGSGTQLSVL.